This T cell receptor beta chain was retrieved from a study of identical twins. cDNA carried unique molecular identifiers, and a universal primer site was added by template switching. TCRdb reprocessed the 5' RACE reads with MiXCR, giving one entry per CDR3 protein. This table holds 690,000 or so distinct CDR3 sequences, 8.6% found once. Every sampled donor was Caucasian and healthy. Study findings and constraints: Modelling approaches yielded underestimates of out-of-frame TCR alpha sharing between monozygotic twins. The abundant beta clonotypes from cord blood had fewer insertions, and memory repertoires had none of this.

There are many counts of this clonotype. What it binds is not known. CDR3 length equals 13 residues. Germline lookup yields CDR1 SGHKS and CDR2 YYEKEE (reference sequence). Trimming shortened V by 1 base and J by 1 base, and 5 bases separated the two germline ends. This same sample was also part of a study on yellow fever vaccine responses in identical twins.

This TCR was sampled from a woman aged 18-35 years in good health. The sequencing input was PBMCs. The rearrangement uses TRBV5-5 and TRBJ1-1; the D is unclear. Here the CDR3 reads CASSLFGNTEAFF. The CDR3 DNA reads TGTGCCAGCAGCTTGTTTGGGAACACTGAAGCTTTCTTT.